The 8 T cell receptor beta chains given below trace back to one sample, sequenced in a study of cytomegalovirus exposure and HLA in healthy donors. In the PCR, 60 Vbeta and 13 Jbeta primers were used. Using immunoSEQ multiplex PCR, the repertoire was profiled, and TCRdb retains in-frame clones only, with some absent. Among some 110,000 clones, about 71% were seen once, and the ten largest hold about 0.8%. The sequencing sample was made of PBMCs. Receptors originate from a boy between 10 and 17 years old in good health and CMV-seronegative.

This chain uses TRBV2 with TRBJ2-2; tentatively, D is TRBD2 (5 bases). V was shortened by 6 bases and J by 6 bases, with 11 bases between the two germline ends. The CDR3 length is 13 residues. Germline CDR1 SNHLY, CDR2 FYNNEI. CDR3 amino acids: CASRFRGAGELFF. As DNA, the CDR3 is TGTGCCAGCAGATTCCGGGGAGCCGGGGAGCTGTTTTTT.

The V call is TRBV5-1, the J call TRBJ1-3, with TRBD1 matching over 7 bases. V was pared by 4 bases and J by 3 bases, with 10 bases of the junction left unmatched. The germline gives CDR1 SGHRS, CDR2 YFSETQ. The CDR3 spans 16 residues. The CDR3 region is CASSHQTGKGGNTIYF. CDR3 nucleotide sequence: TGCGCCAGCAGCCACCAGACAGGGAAAGGTGGAAACACCATATATTTT.

CDR3 region: CASSRTGGTEAFF. The CDR3 nucleotides read TGTGCCAGCAGCCGGACAGGCGGGACTGAAGCTTTCTTT. V is TRBV5-8 and J is TRBJ1-1, with 7 bases aligning to TRBD1. Germline CDR1 is SGHTS and CDR2 is YDEGEE. Trimming at V came to 4 bases and at J to 5 bases, leaving 5 bases not matched to a gene. The CDR3 has 13 amino acids.

The chain uses TRBV30 and TRBJ1-1; tentatively, D is TRBD1 (5 bases). The CDR3 totals 11 residues. Germline V gene data show CDR1 as GTSNPN and CDR2 as SVGIG (reference sequence). Here the CDR3 reads CAGGAILEAFF. In DNA, the CDR3 is TGTGCGGGTGGGGCTATACTTGAAGCTTTCTTT. The complete variable domain, with remaining parts taken from reference TRBV30 and TRBJ1-1, reads SQTIHQWPATLVQPVGSPLSLECTVEGTSNPNLYWYRQAAGRGLQLLFYSVGIGQISSEVPQNLSASRPQDRQFILSSKKLLLSDSGFYLCAGGAILEAFFGQGTRLTVV.

This chain joins TRBV27 and TRBJ2-1; a weak D match, TRBD2 (6 bases). The V end lost 1 base, the J end lost 1 base, and 14 bases lay between the germline ends. The CDR3 covers 17 residues. CDR1 is MNHEY, CDR2 SMNVEV, per germline (reference sequence). The CDR3 nucleotides are TGTGCCAGCAGTTTATTGGGTAGCGGATGGTCCTACAATGAGCAGTTCTTC. It encodes CASSLLGSGWSYNEQFF.

The chain employs TRBV5-6 and TRBJ2-1, with 12 positions matching TRBD2. Trimming removed 4 bases from V and 6 bases from J; junction bases left unmatched: 8. This CDR3 spans 16 amino acids. Looked up from germline, CDR1 is SGHDT and CDR2 is YYEEEE. The chain's CDR3 is CASSSVWTSGANEQFF. The DNA of the CDR3 is TGTGCCAGCAGCAGCGTATGGACTAGCGGGGCCAATGAGCAGTTCTTC.

The table lists this clone with a few counts. The V gene is TRBV6-6, the J gene TRBJ2-1; 9 positions match TRBD2. V shed 0 bases and J 6 bases; nucleotides not matched to a gene: 6. The germline V gene has CDR1 MNHNY and CDR2 SVGAGI (reference sequence). The CDR3 has 16 amino acids. CDR3 sequence (DNA): TGTGCCAGCAGTTACTCGGGCGGGAGGGCCTCCAATGAGCAGTTCTTC. Translation: CASSYSGGRASNEQFF.

The chain has TRBV2 and TRBJ2-5, with D uncertain. This CDR3 has 11 residues. In germline, CDR1 is SNHLY, CDR2 FYNNEI. The V end lost 4 bases, the J end lost 9 bases, and 9 bases lay between the germline ends. In DNA form, the CDR3 reads TGTGCCAGCAGTGCGGTGAGCGCCCAGTACTTC. It is translated as CASSAVSAQYF.